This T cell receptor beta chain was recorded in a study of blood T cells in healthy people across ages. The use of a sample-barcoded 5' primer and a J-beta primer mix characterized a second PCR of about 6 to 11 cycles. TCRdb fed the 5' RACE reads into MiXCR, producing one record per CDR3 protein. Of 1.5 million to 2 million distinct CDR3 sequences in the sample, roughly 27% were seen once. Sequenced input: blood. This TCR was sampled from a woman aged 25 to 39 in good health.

The CDR3 region is CASSLDFGDFLQADTQYF. The CDR3 DNA reads as TGTGCCAGCAGCTTAGATTTTGGTGACTTTTTGCAAGCAGATACGCAGTATTTT. This rearrangement joins TRBV7-9 to TRBJ2-3; D unresolved. This CDR3 is built from 18 residues. Germline CDR1 and CDR2: SEHNR and FQNEAQ (reference sequence). V shed 1 base and J shed 4 bases, with 21 bases lying between them.